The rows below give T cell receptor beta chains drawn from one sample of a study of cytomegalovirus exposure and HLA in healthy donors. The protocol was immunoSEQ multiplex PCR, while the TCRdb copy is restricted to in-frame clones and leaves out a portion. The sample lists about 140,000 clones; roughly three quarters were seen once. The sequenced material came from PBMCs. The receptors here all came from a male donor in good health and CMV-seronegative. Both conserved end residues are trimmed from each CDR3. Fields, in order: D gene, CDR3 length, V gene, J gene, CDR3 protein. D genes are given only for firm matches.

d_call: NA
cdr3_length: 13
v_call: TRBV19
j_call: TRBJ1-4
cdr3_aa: ASSSQVATNEKLF

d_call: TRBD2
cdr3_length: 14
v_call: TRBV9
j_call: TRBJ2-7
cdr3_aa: ASSVTSGGTLDEQY

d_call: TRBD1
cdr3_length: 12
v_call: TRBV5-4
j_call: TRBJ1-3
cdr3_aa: ASSLQGVGNTIY

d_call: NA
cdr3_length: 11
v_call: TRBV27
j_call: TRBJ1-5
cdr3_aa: ASSSSPYQPQH

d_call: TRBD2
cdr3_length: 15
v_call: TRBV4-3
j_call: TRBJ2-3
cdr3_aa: ASSQGGGGLLTDTQY

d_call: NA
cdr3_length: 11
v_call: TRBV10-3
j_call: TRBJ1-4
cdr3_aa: AISDGETKKLF

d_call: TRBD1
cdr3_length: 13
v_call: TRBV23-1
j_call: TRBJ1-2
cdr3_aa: ASSRKQGNNYGYT

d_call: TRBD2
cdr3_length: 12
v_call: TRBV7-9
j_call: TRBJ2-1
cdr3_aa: ASSLLGGGNEQF

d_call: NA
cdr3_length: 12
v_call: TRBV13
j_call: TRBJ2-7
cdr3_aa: ASSPRGSSYEQY

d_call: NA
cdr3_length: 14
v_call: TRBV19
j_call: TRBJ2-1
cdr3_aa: ASSIGKEASYNEQF

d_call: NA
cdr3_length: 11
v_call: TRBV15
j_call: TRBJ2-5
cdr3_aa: ATSGRYQETQY

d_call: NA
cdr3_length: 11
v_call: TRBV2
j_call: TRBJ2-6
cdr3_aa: ARRVSGANVLT

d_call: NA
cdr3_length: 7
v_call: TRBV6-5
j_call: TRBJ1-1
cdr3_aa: ASTEGAF

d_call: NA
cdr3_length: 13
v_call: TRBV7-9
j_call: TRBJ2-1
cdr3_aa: ASSADHREVDEQF

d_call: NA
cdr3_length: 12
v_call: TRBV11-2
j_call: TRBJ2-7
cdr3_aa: ASSPRQVSYEQY

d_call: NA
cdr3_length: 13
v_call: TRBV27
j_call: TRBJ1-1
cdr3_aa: ASSLSTVLREGAF

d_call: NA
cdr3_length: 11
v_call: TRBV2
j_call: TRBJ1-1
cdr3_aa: ASSEAGETATF

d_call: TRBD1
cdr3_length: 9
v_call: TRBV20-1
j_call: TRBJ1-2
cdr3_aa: SATTGVGYT

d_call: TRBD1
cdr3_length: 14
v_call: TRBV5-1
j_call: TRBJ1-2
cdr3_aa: ASSLEASGTGDGYT

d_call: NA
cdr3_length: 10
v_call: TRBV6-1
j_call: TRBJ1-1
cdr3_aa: ASSPKGRSAF

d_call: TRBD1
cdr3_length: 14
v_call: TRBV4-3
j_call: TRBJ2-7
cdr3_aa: ASSQEARGGGHEQY

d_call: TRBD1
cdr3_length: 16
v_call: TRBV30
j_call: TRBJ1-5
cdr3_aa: AWSNRGWGAVGNQPQH

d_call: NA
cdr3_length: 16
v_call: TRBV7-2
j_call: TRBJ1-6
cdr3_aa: ASSLTLPGAGVVSPLH

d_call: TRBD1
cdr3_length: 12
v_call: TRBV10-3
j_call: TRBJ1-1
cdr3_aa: AISESGQEFAAF